This is a list of T cell receptor beta chains from one sample in a study of blood T cell repertoires in COVID-19. The assay was immunoSEQ multiplex PCR, and TCRdb's table has in-frame clones only and misses some. The sample has fewer than 350,000 clones, around 91% seen once. Sequencing was done on a sample of PBMCs or T cells enriched from blood (not recorded which). Receptors were obtained from a woman aged 18 to 35 with acute COVID-19. Each CDR3 is given with its conserved first and last residue. Each record gives: CDR3 protein, CDR3 DNA, V gene, clone size, D gene, J gene. D genes are given only for firm matches. Not every row has a clone size; where given, it reads once, few, many or a size class.

CDR3aa: CASSLRTGAYMQETQYF; CDR3nt: TGCGCCAGCAGCCTCAGGACAGGCGCTTATATGCAAGAGACCCAGTACTTC; v_gene: TRBV5-1; abundance: .; d_gene: TRBD1; j_gene: TRBJ2-5
CDR3aa: CASSGGSGWNEQFF; CDR3nt: TGTGCCAGCAGCGGTGGTAGCGGGTGGAATGAGCAGTTCTTC; v_gene: TRBV7-2; abundance: .; d_gene: TRBD2; j_gene: TRBJ2-1
CDR3aa: CSASALAGVYNEQFF; CDR3nt: TGCAGTGCTAGTGCCCTAGCGGGAGTTTACAATGAGCAGTTCTTC; v_gene: TRBV20-1; abundance: .; d_gene: TRBD2; j_gene: TRBJ2-1
CDR3aa: CAIHRESVTEAFF; CDR3nt: TGTGCCATCCACAGGGAGTCAGTCACTGAAGCTTTCTTT; v_gene: TRBV2; abundance: .; d_gene: .; j_gene: TRBJ1-1
CDR3aa: CASSPPGLAGGKQFF; CDR3nt: TGTGCCAGCAGTCCACCGGGACTAGCGGGAGGGAAGCAGTTCTTC; v_gene: TRBV28; abundance: .; d_gene: TRBD2; j_gene: TRBJ2-1
CDR3aa: CASSPRAPTEAFF; CDR3nt: TGTGCCAGCAGCCCCCGCGCCCCCACTGAAGCTTTCTTT; v_gene: TRBV13; abundance: .; d_gene: .; j_gene: TRBJ1-1
CDR3aa: CATSTLQGGPTDTQYF; CDR3nt: TGTGCCACCAGCACTTTACAGGGGGGCCCCACAGATACGCAGTATTTT; v_gene: TRBV15; abundance: .; d_gene: TRBD1; j_gene: TRBJ2-3
CDR3aa: CASSLGTGDTGELFF; CDR3nt: TGTGCCAGCAGCCTGGGGACAGGGGATACCGGGGAGCTGTTTTTT; v_gene: TRBV7-3; abundance: .; d_gene: TRBD1; j_gene: TRBJ2-2
CDR3aa: CASLQGARRYADYGYTF; CDR3nt: TGTGCCAGCCTCCAGGGGGCCAGACGGTATGCTGACTATGGCTACACCTTC; v_gene: TRBV28; abundance: .; d_gene: TRBD1; j_gene: TRBJ1-2
CDR3aa: CASSLGGSLDTQYF; CDR3nt: TGTGCCAGCAGCCTCGGGGGGTCATTGGATACGCAGTATTTT; v_gene: TRBV5-6; abundance: .; d_gene: TRBD2; j_gene: TRBJ2-3
CDR3aa: CASSQDKAMRGANTGELFF; CDR3nt: TGCGCCAGCAGCCAAGACAAAGCGATGCGCGGGGCGAACACCGGGGAGCTGTTTTTT; v_gene: TRBV4-1; abundance: .; d_gene: .; j_gene: TRBJ2-2
CDR3aa: CASSPPRTPRSYNEQFF; CDR3nt: TGTGCCAGCTCCCCTCCGAGGACTCCCCGCTCCTACAATGAGCAGTTCTTC; v_gene: TRBV11-2; abundance: few; d_gene: .; j_gene: TRBJ2-1
CDR3aa: CASSRDTGGDNEQFF; CDR3nt: TGCGCCAGCAGCAGGGACACTGGGGGGGACAATGAGCAGTTCTTC; v_gene: TRBV5-1; abundance: .; d_gene: .; j_gene: TRBJ2-1
CDR3aa: CASSLSGQGVVQPQHF; CDR3nt: TGTGCCAGCAGCTTGTCGGGACAGGGGGTTGTCCAGCCCCAGCATTTT; v_gene: TRBV7-8; abundance: .; d_gene: TRBD1; j_gene: TRBJ1-5
CDR3aa: CASSPGLAGPARNEQFF; CDR3nt: TGTGCCAGCTCACCGGGACTAGCGGGACCTGCTAGGAATGAGCAGTTCTTC; v_gene: TRBV18; abundance: .; d_gene: TRBD2; j_gene: TRBJ2-1
CDR3aa: CASSHRPGDGRLGELFF; CDR3nt: TGTGCCAGCAGCCATCGACCAGGGGATGGTAGATTGGGGGAGCTGTTTTTT; v_gene: TRBV14; abundance: .; d_gene: .; j_gene: TRBJ2-2